What follows describes a single T cell receptor (beta chain). Its recognized antigen is unknown. No quality values exist for individual bases; no much larger clone is one base distant. What the treatment or condition label conveys for this sample: 15 to 20 received Ad26.COV2.S at low or high dose, single or two shots; several received placebo; per-sample allocation not given. For vaccine and placebo recipients, the sequenced repertoires came from samples collected on day 63 after the first injection. In Cohort 1b, about 27 adults aged 18-55 years were enrolled at a single site in Boston, USA, between 29 July and 7 August 2020. Ad26.COV2.S consisted of a replication-incompetent adenovirus type 26 vector by which a prefusion-stabilized SARS-CoV-2 spike protein from the original Wuhan strain was expressed. The sample belongs to a study of Ad26.COV2.S vaccination and SARS-CoV-2 variants (dated by TCRdb to about 2021). Background on the whole study: Donors in the vaccine arm were drawn from COV1001, a multicentre, randomized, double-blind, placebo-controlled phase I-IIa trial testing Ad26.COV2.S in healthy adults. Trial participants were randomized into five groups of five: low-dose or high-dose Ad26.COV2.S given once or twice, or placebo on both occasions. Blinding of investigators to trial group allocation was maintained during experiments and outcome assessment. The TCR-sequenced set comprised around 32 samples: roughly 19 Ad26.COV2.S vaccine recipients, 5 placebo recipients and 8 SARS-CoV-2 convalescent individuals. Ad26.COV2.S was given intramuscularly at 5x10^10 or 1x10^11 viral particles, as a single shot or as two shots 56 days apart. Sequencing of the TCRbeta repertoire served to evaluate the specificity and breadth of SARS-CoV-2-reactive T cell receptors following Ad26.COV2.S vaccination.

The immunoSEQ Assay was used to sequence TCRbeta CDR3 regions. After extraction, genomic DNA underwent amplification by bias-controlled multiplex PCR, followed by high-throughput sequencing. As for how the authors treated the data: To quantify the absolute abundance of every unique TCRbeta CDR3 region, sequences were collapsed and filtered. T cell fraction was estimated by normalizing TCRbeta template counts to usable DNA, with usable DNA measured through amplification of reference genes found in all nucleated cells. Repertoire TCRs were annotated as SARS-CoV-2-specific when V gene, CDR3 amino acid sequence and J gene were exactly matched to a known reactive TCR set. MIRA supplied the reference SARS-CoV-2 TCR set, which was filtered for enrichment in COVID-19-positive ImmuneCODE repertoires so that public or cross-reactive TCRs were removed. Using the MIRA antigens, annotated TCRs were further analysed by specific ORF or by position within an ORF. Breadth was defined as the number of annotated unique rearrangements divided by the total number of unique productive rearrangements, and depth was defined as the summed frequency of the annotated unique rearrangements. Group comparisons of TCR breadth used two-sided Wilcoxon rank-sum tests. The table was pulled from immuneACCESS by TCRdb, which kept in-frame rearrangements only. Such tables lose some clones; where checked, under half of the loss comes from unresolved V genes, and the rest has no known cause. V and J calls and clone size are as listed in that table; D and trimming were resolved from the DNA. Present in this sample are roughly 300,000 clones, 86% of which were seen just once. The ten largest clones add up to roughly a tenth of the sample.

The CDR3 measures 12 amino acids from cysteine to phenylalanine. The only DNA kept is the CDR3, 36 bases in frame from the first base. Cut back by 3 bases and 10 bases, the V and J ends lie 12 bases apart. The paper's findings and limits, for the study overall: Ad26.COV2.S recipients had higher spike-specific TCR breadth than placebo recipients (P = 0.0014). The study lacked the statistical power to compare responses across vaccine doses or regimens. The authors noted that total T cell responses may have been underestimated by the TCR breadth and depth analyses. After vaccination, substantial breadth of spike-specific CD8+ and CD4+ T cell responses was reported. Non-spike TCR breadth was comparable between vaccine and placebo recipients, consistent with the vaccine containing only spike.

The chain links TRBV12-3 or TRBV12-4 with TRBJ1-1; the D gene cannot be resolved reliably. The receptor comes from a person aged 18-65 years who received the Ad26.COV2.S COVID-19 vaccine or a placebo. The material was peripheral blood, obtained in a trial of Ad26.COV2.S vaccine versus placebo. The DNA is as follows: TGTGCCAGCAGTTTGACGGAAATGGGAGCTTTCTTT. It encodes CASSLTEMGAFF.